Following are 12 T cell receptor beta chains from one sample sequenced in a study of shared clonotypes between healthy human individuals. CD45RO negativity and positive selection for CCR7 defined naive CD8 cells, a population that excluded terminally differentiated effector memory CD45RA+ cells. The data were produced by immunoSEQ multiplex PCR, yet TCRdb's version contains in-frame clones alone and is incomplete. Of under 700,000 clones listed, roughly 95% were seen once; the top ten hold about 0.11%. What was sequenced was naive CD8+ T cells sorted from blood. The receptor source for this set is a woman in her 30s in good health.

This clone was found once. This chain links TRBV28 with TRBJ2-7; D may be TRBD1 (6 bases). Germline V gives CDR1 MDHEN, CDR2 SYDVKM. Trimming stripped 4 bases from V and 0 bases from J, with 13 bases between. CDR3 length equals 15 residues. Written as DNA, the CDR3 is TGTGCCAGCAGTTCCCGGGACATCGTCTCCTACGAGCAGTACTTC. Protein sequence: CASSSRDIVSYEQYF.

The chain carries TRBV2 and TRBJ2-4; maybe TRBD2 (7 bases). The length of the CDR3 is 15 residues. Trimming pared 11 bases from V and 6 bases from J, leaving 23 bases between. CDR1 is SNHLY and CDR2 is FYNNEI in the germline V gene. CDR3 in amino acids: CASTGGGRERNIQYF. The DNA of the CDR3 is TGTGCCTCCACTGGGGGCGGGCGGGAGAGAAACATTCAGTACTTC.

This clone was counted a single time. The chain is built from TRBV28 and TRBJ2-7, with D unresolved. Per germline, CDR1 MDHEN and CDR2 SYDVKM. CDR3 length: 12 amino acids. Trimming removed 5 bases from V and 9 bases from J, with 14 bases in between. CDR3 bases: TGTGCCAGCAGTCCCCCTCTTTTGGTGCAGTACTTC. It yields the protein CASSPPLLVQYF.

The gene calls are TRBV28 and TRBJ2-5, with 9 bases identical to TRBD1. CDR3 length: 15 residues. V dropped 3 bases and J dropped 5; count of bases not matched to a gene: 7. Germline V gives CDR1 MDHEN, CDR2 SYDVKM. The CDR3: CASSLGQGFGETQYF. The CDR3, as DNA: TGTGCCAGCAGTTTGGGACAGGGATTTGGGGAGACCCAGTACTTC.

The chain joins TRBV29-1 to TRBJ1-2; 7 bases match TRBD1. CDR1 is SQVTM and CDR2 is ANQGSEA in the germline V gene. CDR3 length: 11 amino acids. V shed 4 bases, J shed 8 bases, and the junction held 4 bases outside the gene matches. CDR3 DNA sequence: TGCAGCGTTGTTGGGGACAGCGGCTACACCTTC. Translating gives CSVVGDSGYTF.

The chain has TRBV5-5 and TRBJ2-5; 8 bases align to TRBD1. The CDR3 totals 16 residues. The germline V gene has CDR1 SGHKS and CDR2 YYEKEE (reference sequence). The J segment lost 5 bases and the V segment lost 3 bases, leaving 12 bases of the junction unmatched. CDR3 DNA: TGTGCCAGCAGCTCACCCGGGACAGGCAGTTTGGAGACCCAGTACTTC. It translates to CASSSPGTGSLETQYF.

The chain combines TRBV9 with TRBJ1-1, with D possibly being TRBD1 (6 bases). Germline V gene sequence: CDR1 SGDLS, CDR2 YYNGEE. Trimming stripped 4 bases from V and 0 bases from J, with 16 bases between. This CDR3 comprises 16 residues. The CDR3 bases are TGTGCCAGCAGCCCCTTGGGGGCTGAGATGAACACTGAAGCTTTCTTT. This translates into CASSPLGAEMNTEAFF.

The gene calls are TRBV14 and TRBJ2-7, with D possibly being TRBD2 (7 bases). The germline V and J ends were trimmed by 1 base and 4 bases, with 14 bases remaining between them. CDR3 length: 15 residues. Germline CDR1 SGHDN, CDR2 FVKESK. Here the CDR3 reads CASSQGFGGPYEQYF. Here the CDR3 DNA reads TGTGCCAGCAGCCAAGGGTTCGGGGGGCCTTACGAGCAGTACTTC.

The chain recombines TRBV4-1 with TRBJ2-3; no definite D call. V was cut by 1 base and J by 10 bases, with 9 bases left in between. The CDR3 extends over 12 amino acids. Germline V CDR1 and CDR2: MGHRA, YSYEKL. The chain's CDR3 is CASSQGGVAQYF. The DNA for the CDR3 is TGCGCCAGCAGCCAAGGAGGAGTTGCGCAGTATTTT.

V and J are TRBV27 and TRBJ2-6; TRBD1 is a possible D gene (6 bases). Trimming left V 5 bases short and J 4 bases short, with 18 bases between. This CDR3 region has 17 residues. CDR1 is MNHEY, CDR2 SMNVEV, per germline (reference sequence). The CDR3 loop is CASSGGQKLGGANVLTF. In DNA form, the CDR3 reads TGTGCCAGCAGTGGAGGACAGAAGCTGGGGGGGGCCAACGTCCTGACTTTC.

V and J are TRBV30 and TRBJ2-7, with TRBD1 matching 9 bases. CDR3 length: 14 residues. The germline gives CDR1 GTSNPN, CDR2 SVGIG (reference sequence). V shed 2 bases, J shed 6 bases, and the junction held 8 bases outside the gene matches. CDR3: CAWSSTGGFSEQYF. DNA for the CDR3: TGTGCCTGGAGTTCGACAGGGGGATTCAGCGAGCAGTACTTC.

Concerning this clone: The sample contains more than one DNA sequence encoding this CDR3. The chain is built from TRBV5-1 and TRBJ2-5; either TRBD1 or TRBD2 may fit D (6 bases each). V gave up 3 bases and J gave up 0 bases, with 12 bases separating them. Germline assignment: CDR1 SGHRS and CDR2 YFSETQ. The CDR3 sequence is 15 residues long. CDR3 in amino acids: CASSSEGGYQETQYF. DNA for the CDR3: TGCGCCAGCAGCTCGGAGGGGGGATACCAAGAGACCCAGTACTTC.